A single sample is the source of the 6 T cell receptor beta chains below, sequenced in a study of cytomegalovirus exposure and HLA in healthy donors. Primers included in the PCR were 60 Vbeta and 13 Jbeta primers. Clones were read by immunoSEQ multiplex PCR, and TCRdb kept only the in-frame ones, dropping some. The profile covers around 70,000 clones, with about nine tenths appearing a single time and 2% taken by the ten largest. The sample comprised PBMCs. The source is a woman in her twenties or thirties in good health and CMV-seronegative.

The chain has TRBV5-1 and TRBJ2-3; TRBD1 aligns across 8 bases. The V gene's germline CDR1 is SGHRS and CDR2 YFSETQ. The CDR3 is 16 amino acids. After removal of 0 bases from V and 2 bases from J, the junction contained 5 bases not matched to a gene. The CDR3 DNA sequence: TGCGCCAGCAGCTTGGATGGACAGGGCCCCACAGATACGCAGTATTTT. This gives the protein CASSLDGQGPTDTQYF.

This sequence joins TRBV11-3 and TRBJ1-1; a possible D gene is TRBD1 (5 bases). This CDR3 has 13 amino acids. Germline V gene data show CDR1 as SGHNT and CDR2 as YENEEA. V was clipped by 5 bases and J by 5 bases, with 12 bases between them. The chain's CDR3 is CASSVGGWTEAFF. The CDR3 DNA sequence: TGTGCCAGCAGCGTCGGGGGGTGGACTGAAGCTTTCTTT.

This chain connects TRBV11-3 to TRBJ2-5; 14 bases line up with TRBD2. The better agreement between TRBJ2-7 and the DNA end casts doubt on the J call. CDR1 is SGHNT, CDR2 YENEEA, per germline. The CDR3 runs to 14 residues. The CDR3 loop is CASSLGTSGSEQYF. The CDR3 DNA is TGTGCCAGCAGCCTTGGGACTAGCGGGAGCGAGCAGTACTTC.

The CDR3 DNA follows: TGCAGCGGTGCGGACAGGGCTGACTATGGCTACACCTTC. Residues: CSGADRADYGYTF. The gene calls are TRBV29-1 and TRBJ1-2; 8 bases agree with TRBD1. Germline V gene lookup returns CDR1 SQVTM and CDR2 ANQGSEA. Trimming at V came to 7 bases and at J to 3 bases, leaving 7 bases not matched to a gene. The CDR3 consists of 13 residues.

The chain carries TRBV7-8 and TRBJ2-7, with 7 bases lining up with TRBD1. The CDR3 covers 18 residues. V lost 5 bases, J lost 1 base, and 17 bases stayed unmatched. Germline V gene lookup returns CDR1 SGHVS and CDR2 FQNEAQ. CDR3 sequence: CASSGSPPGTATSYEQYF. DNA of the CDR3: TGTGCCAGCAGCGGATCCCCCCCCGGGACAGCGACGTCCTACGAGCAGTACTTC.

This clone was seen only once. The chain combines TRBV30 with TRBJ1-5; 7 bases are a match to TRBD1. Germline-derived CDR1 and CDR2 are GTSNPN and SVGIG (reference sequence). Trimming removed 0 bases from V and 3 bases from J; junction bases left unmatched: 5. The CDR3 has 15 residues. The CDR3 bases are TGTGCCTGGAGTGTACCGGGACAGATCAATCAGCCCCAGCATTTT. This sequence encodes CAWSVPGQINQPQHF.